Listed below are T cell receptor beta chains from one sample, sequenced in a study of blood T cell repertoires in COVID-19. The assay was immunoSEQ multiplex PCR, and TCRdb's table has in-frame clones only and misses some. The data show under 250,000 clones, with around four fifths seen just once and around 30% held by the top ten. The sequencing sample was made of peripheral blood. These receptors all come from a man aged 35 to 55 with acute or convalescent COVID-19. Both conserved end residues are part of each CDR3. The order of the fields is V gene, clone size, D gene, J gene, CDR3 protein, CDR3 DNA. A D gene is named only where the DNA matches it firmly. Clone size is stated in some rows and not others, as once, few, many or a class when expanded.

V: TRBV5-4
size: -
D: -
J: TRBJ1-2
CDR3: CASSPDGGRGYTF
DNA: TGTGCCAGCAGCCCCGACGGGGGGCGTGGCTACACCTTC

V: TRBV10-3
size: -
D: TRBD1
J: TRBJ2-1
CDR3: CAISEERDRGLGEQFF
DNA: TGTGCCATCAGTGAGGAAAGGGACAGGGGGCTAGGTGAGCAGTTCTTC

V: TRBV9
size: -
D: TRBD2
J: TRBJ2-3
CDR3: CASSVDSGTSGLNTDTQYF
DNA: TGTGCCAGCAGCGTGGACTCCGGGACTAGCGGATTAAACACAGATACGCAGTATTTT

V: TRBV11-3
size: -
D: TRBD2
J: TRBJ2-7
CDR3: CASSPGTSGSYEQYF
DNA: TGTGCCAGCAGCCCCGGGACTAGCGGGAGCTACGAGCAGTACTTC

V: TRBV4-2
size: -
D: -
J: TRBJ2-3
CDR3: CASSQELVSTDTQYF
DNA: TGTGCCAGCAGCCAAGAACTGGTCTCCACAGATACGCAGTATTTT

V: TRBV27
size: -
D: -
J: TRBJ2-5
CDR3: CASSLRRGGSKETQYF
DNA: TGTGCCAGCAGTTTAAGAAGGGGGGGCTCCAAAGAGACCCAGTACTTC

V: TRBV5-4
size: -
D: TRBD2
J: TRBJ2-3
CDR3: CASSRPRLAGSTDTQYF
DNA: TGTGCCAGCAGCCGCCCGAGACTAGCCGGGAGCACAGATACGCAGTATTTT

V: TRBV19
size: few
D: -
J: TRBJ1-1
CDR3: CASNALPTRQAFF
DNA: TGTGCCAGTAACGCACTCCCGACACGTCAAGCTTTCTTT

V: TRBV7-9
size: -
D: -
J: TRBJ2-1
CDR3: CASQESGEQFF
DNA: TGTGCCAGCCAAGAGTCGGGTGAGCAGTTCTTC

V: TRBV3-1/TRBV3-2
size: -
D: -
J: TRBJ2-3
CDR3: CASSFRGGPDTQYF
DNA: TGTGCCAGCAGCTTTCGAGGAGGGCCTGATACGCAGTATTTT

V: TRBV19
size: -
D: TRBD2
J: TRBJ2-1
CDR3: CASSPRTSGKYNEQFF
DNA: TGTGCCAGTAGTCCCCGGACTAGCGGGAAATACAATGAGCAGTTCTTC

V: TRBV19
size: once
D: -
J: TRBJ1-1
CDR3: CASSISQGAPPEAFF
DNA: TGTGCCAGTAGTATATCCCAAGGGGCCCCACCTGAAGCTTTCTTT

V: TRBV5-1
size: -
D: TRBD2
J: TRBJ2-1
CDR3: CASSLGLADYNEQFF
DNA: TGCGCCAGCAGCCTAGGACTAGCGGATTACAATGAGCAGTTCTTC

V: TRBV11-2
size: -
D: TRBD2
J: TRBJ2-3
CDR3: CASSLGAGGADTQYF
DNA: TGTGCCAGCAGCTTAGGAGCGGGAGGAGCAGATACGCAGTATTTT

V: TRBV3-1/TRBV3-2
size: -
D: TRBD1
J: TRBJ1-1
CDR3: CASSQGPTGVNTEAFF
DNA: TGTGCCAGCAGCCAAGGGCCGACAGGGGTTAACACTGAAGCTTTCTTT

V: TRBV5-8
size: -
D: -
J: TRBJ1-1
CDR3: CASSLEGAGWTEAFF
DNA: TGTGCCAGCAGCTTGGAAGGGGCAGGGTGGACTGAAGCTTTCTTT

V: TRBV12-3/TRBV12-4
size: -
D: -
J: TRBJ2-5
CDR3: CASSLGRIGTQYF
DNA: TGTGCCAGCAGTTTAGGGAGGATTGGGACCCAGTACTTC

V: TRBV19
size: -
D: TRBD2
J: TRBJ2-2
CDR3: CASSAPGLAGTNTGELFF
DNA: TGTGCCAGTAGCGCTCCGGGACTAGCGGGAACGAACACCGGGGAGCTGTTTTTT

V: TRBV6-5
size: few
D: -
J: TRBJ2-7
CDR3: CASSSGYSYEQYF
DNA: TGTGCCAGCAGTAGCGGGTACTCCTACGAGCAGTACTTC

V: TRBV6-5
size: -
D: TRBD1
J: TRBJ1-5
CDR3: CAGRQGGNQPQHF
DNA: TGTGCCGGCCGACAGGGGGGCAATCAGCCCCAGCATTTT

V: TRBV10-3
size: -
D: -
J: TRBJ1-1
CDR3: CAISESSRGNTEAFF
DNA: TGTGCCATCAGTGAGTCCTCTCGGGGGAACACTGAAGCTTTCTTT

V: TRBV6-1
size: -
D: -
J: TRBJ1-6
CDR3: CASSEQADSSYNSPLHF
DNA: TGTGCCAGCAGTGAACAAGCTGACAGCTCCTATAATTCACCCCTCCACTTT

V: TRBV7-2
size: once
D: TRBD2
J: TRBJ2-5
CDR3: CASSPRTSGTETQYF
DNA: TGTGCCAGCAGCCCCCGGACTAGCGGGACGGAGACCCAGTACTTC

V: TRBV19
size: -
D: -
J: TRBJ1-5
CDR3: CASSIEGPGQPQHF
DNA: TGTGCCAGTAGTATAGAGGGCCCCGGTCAGCCCCAGCATTTT

V: TRBV28
size: -
D: TRBD2
J: TRBJ2-7
CDR3: CASTFGRGFRYEQYF
DNA: TGTGCCAGCACTTTCGGGAGGGGTTTTCGCTACGAGCAGTACTTC

V: TRBV29-1
size: -
D: TRBD1
J: TRBJ1-3
CDR3: CSVERGRSGNTIYF
DNA: TGCAGCGTTGAGAGGGGGCGGTCTGGAAACACCATATATTTT

V: TRBV5-1
size: few
D: -
J: TRBJ1-4
CDR3: CASSLLSLGQEKLFF
DNA: TGCGCCAGCAGCTTGTTGTCTCTAGGTCAGGAAAAACTGTTTTTT

V: TRBV18
size: -
D: TRBD1
J: TRBJ1-1
CDR3: CASSPRTGVNTEAFF
DNA: TGTGCCAGCTCTCCCAGGACAGGAGTGAACACTGAAGCTTTCTTT

V: TRBV29-1
size: few
D: -
J: TRBJ1-5
CDR3: CSVAKGGPGQPQHF
DNA: TGCAGCGTTGCAAAGGGGGGGCCGGGCCAGCCCCAGCATTTT

V: TRBV11-2
size: few
D: TRBD2
J: TRBJ2-1
CDR3: CASSTPTSGDNEQFF
DNA: TGTGCCAGCAGCACCCCGACTAGCGGGGACAATGAGCAGTTCTTC

V: TRBV4-1
size: -
D: TRBD1
J: TRBJ1-2
CDR3: CASSQEGRGNYGYTF
DNA: TGCGCCAGCAGCCAAGAGGGCAGGGGGAACTATGGCTACACCTTC

V: TRBV30
size: -
D: -
J: TRBJ1-6
CDR3: CAWSGGSSYNSPLHF
DNA: TGTGCCTGGAGTGGTGGGAGCTCCTATAATTCACCCCTCCACTTT

V: TRBV12-3/TRBV12-4
size: -
D: -
J: TRBJ1-1
CDR3: CASRMTENTEAFF
DNA: TGTGCCAGCAGGATGACTGAGAACACTGAAGCTTTCTTT

V: TRBV11-2
size: -
D: -
J: TRBJ2-2
CDR3: CASSFAAYGELFF
DNA: TGTGCCAGCAGCTTTGCCGCGTACGGGGAGCTGTTTTTT

V: TRBV19
size: few
D: -
J: TRBJ1-5
CDR3: CASIGGFQPQHF
DNA: TGTGCCAGTATCGGGGGATTTCAGCCCCAGCATTTT

V: TRBV2
size: -
D: -
J: TRBJ1-5
CDR3: CASIGWEGQPQHF
DNA: TGTGCCAGCATCGGGTGGGAGGGCCAGCCCCAGCATTTT

V: TRBV28
size: -
D: -
J: TRBJ2-1
CDR3: CASSQTFRGVPYNEQFF
DNA: TGTGCCAGCAGCCAAACCTTTCGGGGAGTGCCCTACAATGAGCAGTTCTTC

V: TRBV19
size: -
D: -
J: TRBJ1-4
CDR3: CASSEQGRSEKLFF
DNA: TGTGCCAGTAGTGAACAGGGTAGGAGTGAAAAACTGTTTTTT

V: TRBV11-2
size: -
D: TRBD2
J: TRBJ2-3
CDR3: CASSSLADPRDTQYF
DNA: TGTGCCAGCAGCTCACTAGCGGACCCGAGGGATACGCAGTATTTT

V: TRBV27
size: -
D: -
J: TRBJ1-1
CDR3: CASRLGQGSWTEAFF
DNA: TGTGCCAGCAGACTCGGGCAGGGGAGTTGGACTGAAGCTTTCTTT

V: TRBV5-5
size: -
D: -
J: TRBJ2-7
CDR3: CASSQGVSGSEQYF
DNA: TGTGCCAGCAGCCAAGGGGTCTCAGGGTCCGAGCAGTACTTC